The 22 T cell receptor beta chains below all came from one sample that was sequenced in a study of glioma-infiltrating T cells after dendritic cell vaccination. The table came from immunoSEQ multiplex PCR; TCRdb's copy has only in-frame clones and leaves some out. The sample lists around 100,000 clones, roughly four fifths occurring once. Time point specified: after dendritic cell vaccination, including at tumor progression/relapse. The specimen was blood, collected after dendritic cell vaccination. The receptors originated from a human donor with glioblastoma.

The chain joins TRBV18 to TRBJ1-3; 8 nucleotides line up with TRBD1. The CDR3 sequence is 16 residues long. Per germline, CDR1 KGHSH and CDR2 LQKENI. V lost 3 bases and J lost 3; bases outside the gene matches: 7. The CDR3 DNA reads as TGTGCCAGCTCACCGCAACAGGGGGGAAATGGAAACACCATATATTTT. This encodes CASSPQQGGNGNTIYF. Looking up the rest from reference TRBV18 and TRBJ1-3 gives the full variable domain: NAGVMQNPRHLVRRRGQEARLRCSPMKGHSHVYWYRQLPEEGLKFMVYLQKENIIDESGMPKERFSAEFPKEGPSILRIQQVVRGDSAAYFCASSPQQGGNGNTIYFGEGSWLTVV.

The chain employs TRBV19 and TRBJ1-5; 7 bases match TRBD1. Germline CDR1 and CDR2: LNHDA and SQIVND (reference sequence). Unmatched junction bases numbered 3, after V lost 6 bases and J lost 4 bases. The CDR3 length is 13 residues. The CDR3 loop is CASSRGSNQPQHF. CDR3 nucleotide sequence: TGTGCCAGTAGCAGGGGGTCAAATCAGCCCCAGCATTTT.

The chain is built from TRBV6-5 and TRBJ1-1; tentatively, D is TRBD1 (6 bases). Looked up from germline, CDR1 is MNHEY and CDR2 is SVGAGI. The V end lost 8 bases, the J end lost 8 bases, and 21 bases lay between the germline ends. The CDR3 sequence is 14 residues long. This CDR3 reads CASGIPGVAGEAFF. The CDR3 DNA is TGTGCCAGCGGAATTCCAGGGGTGGCAGGCGAAGCTTTCTTT.

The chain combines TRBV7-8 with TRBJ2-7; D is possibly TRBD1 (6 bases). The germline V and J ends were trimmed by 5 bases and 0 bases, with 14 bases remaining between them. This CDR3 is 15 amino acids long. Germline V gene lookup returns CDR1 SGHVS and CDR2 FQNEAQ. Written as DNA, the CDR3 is TGTGCCAGCAGCCCAGGGGTGGGAAGCTCCTACGAGCAGTACTTC. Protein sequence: CASSPGVGSSYEQYF.

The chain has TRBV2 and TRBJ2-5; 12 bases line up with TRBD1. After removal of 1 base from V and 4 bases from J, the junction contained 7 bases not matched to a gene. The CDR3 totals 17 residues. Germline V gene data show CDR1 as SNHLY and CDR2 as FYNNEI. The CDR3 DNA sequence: TGTGCCAGCAGTGAAGGTCGTTGGGACAGGGGGCTAGAGACCCAGTACTTC. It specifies CASSEGRWDRGLETQYF.

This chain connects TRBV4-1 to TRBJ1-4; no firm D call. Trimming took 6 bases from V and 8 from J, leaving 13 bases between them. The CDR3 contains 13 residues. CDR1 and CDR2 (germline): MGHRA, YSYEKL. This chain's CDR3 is CASRQSIGEKLFF. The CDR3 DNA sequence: TGCGCCAGCAGACAGTCGATAGGAGAAAAACTGTTTTTT.

The CDR3 loop reads CASSQPGGGPNEQFF. DNA of the CDR3: TGCGCCAGCAGCCAACCCGGGGGGGGCCCAAATGAGCAGTTCTTC. J is TRBJ2-1 and V is TRBV4-1; 8 bases match TRBD2. This CDR3 has 15 residues. V lost 2 bases and J lost 7; bases outside the gene matches: 7. Per germline, CDR1 MGHRA and CDR2 YSYEKL.

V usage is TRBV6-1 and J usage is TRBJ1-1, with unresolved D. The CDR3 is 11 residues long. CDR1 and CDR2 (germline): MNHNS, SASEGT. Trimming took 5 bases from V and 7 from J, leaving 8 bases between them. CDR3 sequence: CASSLTGEAFF. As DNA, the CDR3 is TGTGCCAGCAGTTTGACGGGTGAAGCTTTCTTT.

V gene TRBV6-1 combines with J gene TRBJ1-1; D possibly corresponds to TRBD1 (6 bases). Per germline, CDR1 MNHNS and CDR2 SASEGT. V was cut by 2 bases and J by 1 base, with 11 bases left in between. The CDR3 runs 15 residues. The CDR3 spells CASSEMGAGNTEAFF. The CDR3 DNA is TGTGCCAGCAGTGAAATGGGGGCGGGGAACACTGAAGCTTTCTTT.

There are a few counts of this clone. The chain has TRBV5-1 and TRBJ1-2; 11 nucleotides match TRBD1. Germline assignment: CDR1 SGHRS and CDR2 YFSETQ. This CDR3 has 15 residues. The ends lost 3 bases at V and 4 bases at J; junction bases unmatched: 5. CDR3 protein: CASSWRDRGFYGYTF. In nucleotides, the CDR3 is TGCGCCAGCAGCTGGAGGGACAGGGGGTTCTATGGCTACACCTTC.

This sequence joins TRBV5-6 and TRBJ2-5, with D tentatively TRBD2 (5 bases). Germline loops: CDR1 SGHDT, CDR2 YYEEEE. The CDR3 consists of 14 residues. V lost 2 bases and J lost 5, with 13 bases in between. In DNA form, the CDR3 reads TGTGCCAGCAGCTTCGGGCCCACGGGGGAGACCCAGTACTTC. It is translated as CASSFGPTGETQYF.

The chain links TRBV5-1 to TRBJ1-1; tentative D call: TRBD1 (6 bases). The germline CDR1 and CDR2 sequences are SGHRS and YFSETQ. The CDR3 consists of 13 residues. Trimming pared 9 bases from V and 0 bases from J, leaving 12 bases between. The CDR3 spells CATRGQLNTEAFF. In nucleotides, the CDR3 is TGCGCCACTAGGGGACAACTGAACACTGAAGCTTTCTTT.

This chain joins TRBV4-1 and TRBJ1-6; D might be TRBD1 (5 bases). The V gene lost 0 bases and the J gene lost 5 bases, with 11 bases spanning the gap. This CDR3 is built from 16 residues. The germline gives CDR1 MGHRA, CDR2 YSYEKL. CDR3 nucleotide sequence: TGCGCCAGCAGCCAAGATCGACAGCTGAATAATTCACCCCTCCACTTT. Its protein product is CASSQDRQLNNSPLHF.

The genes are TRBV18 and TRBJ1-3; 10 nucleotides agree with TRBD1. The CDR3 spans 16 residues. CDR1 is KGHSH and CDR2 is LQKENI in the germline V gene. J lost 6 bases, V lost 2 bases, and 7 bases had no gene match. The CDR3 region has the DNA TGTGCCAGCTCACCAATCGACAGGGGGCCGGCAAACACCATATATTTT. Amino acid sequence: CASSPIDRGPANTIYF.

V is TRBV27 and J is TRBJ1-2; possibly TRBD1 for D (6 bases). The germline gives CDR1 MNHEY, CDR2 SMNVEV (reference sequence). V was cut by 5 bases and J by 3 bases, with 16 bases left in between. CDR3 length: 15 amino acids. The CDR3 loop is CASSRGGSRDYGYTF. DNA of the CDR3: TGTGCCAGCAGTCGGGGGGGCAGCAGGGACTATGGCTACACCTTC.

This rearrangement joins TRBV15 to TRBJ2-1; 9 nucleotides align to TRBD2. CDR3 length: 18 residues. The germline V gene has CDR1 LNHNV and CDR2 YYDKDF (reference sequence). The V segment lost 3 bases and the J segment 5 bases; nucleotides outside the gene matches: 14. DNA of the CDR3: TGTGCCACCAGCAGCGGTACCACCGGGACTAGCAGGAACAATGAGCAGTTCTTC. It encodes CATSSGTTGTSRNNEQFF.

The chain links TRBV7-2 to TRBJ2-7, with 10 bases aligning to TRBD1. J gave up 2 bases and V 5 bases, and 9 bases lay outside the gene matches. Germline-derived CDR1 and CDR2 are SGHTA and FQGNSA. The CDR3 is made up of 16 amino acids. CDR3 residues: CASSRTSGTGAYEQYF. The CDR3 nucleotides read TGTGCCAGCAGCCGAACGTCCGGGACAGGGGCCTACGAGCAGTACTTC.

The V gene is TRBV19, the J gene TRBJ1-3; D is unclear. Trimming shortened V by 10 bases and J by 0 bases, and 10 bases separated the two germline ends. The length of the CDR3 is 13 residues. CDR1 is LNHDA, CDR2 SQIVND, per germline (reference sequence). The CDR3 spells CATEASSGNTIYF. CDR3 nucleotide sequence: TGTGCCACCGAAGCAAGCTCTGGAAACACCATATATTTT.

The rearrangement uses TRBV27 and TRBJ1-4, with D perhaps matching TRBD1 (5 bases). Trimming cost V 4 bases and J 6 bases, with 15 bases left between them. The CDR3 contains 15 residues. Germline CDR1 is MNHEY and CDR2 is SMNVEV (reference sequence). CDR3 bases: TGTGCCAGCAGTTCTGCACAGGCCGCTTATGAAAAACTGTTTTTT. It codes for CASSSAQAAYEKLFF. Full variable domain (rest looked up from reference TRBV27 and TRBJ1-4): EAQVTQNPRYLITVTGKKLTVTCSQNMNHEYMSWYRQDPGLGLRQIYYSMNVEVTDKGDVPEGYKVSRKEKRNFPLILESPSPNQTSLYFCASSSAQAAYEKLFFGSGTQLSVL.

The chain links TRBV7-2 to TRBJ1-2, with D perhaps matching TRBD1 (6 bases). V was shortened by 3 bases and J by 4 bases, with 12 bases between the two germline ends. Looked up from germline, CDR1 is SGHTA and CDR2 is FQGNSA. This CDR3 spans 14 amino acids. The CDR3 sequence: CASSLGTLGYGYTF. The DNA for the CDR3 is TGTGCCAGCAGCTTGGGGACATTGGGCTATGGCTACACCTTC.

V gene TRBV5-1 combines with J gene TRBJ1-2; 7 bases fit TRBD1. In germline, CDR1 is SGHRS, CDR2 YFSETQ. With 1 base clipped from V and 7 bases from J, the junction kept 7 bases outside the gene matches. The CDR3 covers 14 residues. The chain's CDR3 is CASSLSAAGGGYTF. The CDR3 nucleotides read TGCGCCAGCAGCTTGAGTGCGGCAGGGGGTGGCTACACCTTC.

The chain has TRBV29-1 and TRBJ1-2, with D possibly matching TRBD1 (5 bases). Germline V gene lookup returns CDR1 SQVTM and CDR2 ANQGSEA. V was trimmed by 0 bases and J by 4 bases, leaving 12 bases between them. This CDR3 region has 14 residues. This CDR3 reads CSVEDPRGSYGYTF. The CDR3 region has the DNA TGCAGCGTTGAAGATCCTCGGGGGAGCTATGGCTACACCTTC.